This TCR beta chain was sequenced during a study of OX40 agonist ivuxolimab in advanced cancers. Looking at the study overall: The patients received agonistic anti-OX40 (CD134) antibody ivuxolimab. Partial responses occurred in three patients (one hepatocellular carcinoma, two cutaneous melanoma).

Measured with immunoSEQ multiplex PCR; TCRdb has only the in-frame clones, and not every one. The sample has fewer than 65,000 clones; about 89% are singletons. The sequence was collected from an adult with an advanced solid tumor such as melanoma, head and neck, liver or kidney cancer. The sequencing here drew on CD4+ or CD8+ T cells sorted from blood, taken in a trial of the OX40 agonist ivuxolimab.

CDR3 in amino acids: CATMPRPWREDQPQHF. The DNA of the CDR3 is TGTGCCACCATGCCCCGGCCGTGGAGGGAAGATCAGCCCCAGCATTTT. The V call is TRBV27, the J call TRBJ1-5; D is ambiguous. Trimming took 10 bases from V and 5 from J, leaving 24 bases between them. The germline V gene has CDR1 MNHEY and CDR2 SMNVEV (reference sequence). The CDR3 extends over 16 amino acids.